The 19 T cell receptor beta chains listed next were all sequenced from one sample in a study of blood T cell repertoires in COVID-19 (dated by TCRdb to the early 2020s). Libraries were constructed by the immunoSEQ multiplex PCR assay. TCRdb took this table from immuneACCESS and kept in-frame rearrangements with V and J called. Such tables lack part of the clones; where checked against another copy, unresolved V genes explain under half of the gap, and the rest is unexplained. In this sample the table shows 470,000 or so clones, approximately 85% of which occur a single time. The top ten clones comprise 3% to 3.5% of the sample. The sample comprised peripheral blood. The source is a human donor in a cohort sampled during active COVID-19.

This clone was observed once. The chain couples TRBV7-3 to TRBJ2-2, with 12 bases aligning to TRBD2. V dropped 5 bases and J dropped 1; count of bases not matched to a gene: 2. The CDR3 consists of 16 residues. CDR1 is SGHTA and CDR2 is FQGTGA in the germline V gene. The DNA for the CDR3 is TGTGCCAGCAGCGGGGGACTAGCGGGGAACACCGGGGAGCTGTTTTTT. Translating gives CASSGGLAGNTGELFF. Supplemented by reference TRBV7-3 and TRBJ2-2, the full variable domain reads GAGVSQTPSNKVTEKGKYVELRCDPISGHTALYWYRQSLGQGPEFLIYFQGTGAADDSGLPNDRFFAVRPEGSVSTLKIQRTERGDSAVYLCASSGGLAGNTGELFFGEGSRLTVL.

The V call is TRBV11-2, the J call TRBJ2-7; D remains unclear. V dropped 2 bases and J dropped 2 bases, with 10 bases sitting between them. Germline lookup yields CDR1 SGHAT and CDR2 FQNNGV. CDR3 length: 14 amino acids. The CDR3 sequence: CASSLIGGTYEQYF. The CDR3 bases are TGTGCCAGCAGCTTAATAGGCGGCACCTACGAGCAGTACTTC.

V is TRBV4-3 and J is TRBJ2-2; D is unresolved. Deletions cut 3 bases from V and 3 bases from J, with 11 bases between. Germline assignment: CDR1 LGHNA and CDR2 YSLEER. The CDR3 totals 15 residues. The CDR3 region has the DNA TGCGCCAGCAGCCATGAATCGCGAGACACCGGGGAGCTGTTTTTT. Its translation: CASSHESRDTGELFF.

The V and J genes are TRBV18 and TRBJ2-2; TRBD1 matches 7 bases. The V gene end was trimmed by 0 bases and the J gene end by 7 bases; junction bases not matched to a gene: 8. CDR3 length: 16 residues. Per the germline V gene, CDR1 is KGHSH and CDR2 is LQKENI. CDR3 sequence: CASSPPERGRSGELFF. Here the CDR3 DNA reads TGTGCCAGCTCACCACCGGAAAGGGGGCGCAGCGGGGAGCTGTTTTTT. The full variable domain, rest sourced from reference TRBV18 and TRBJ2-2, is NAGVMQNPRHLVRRRGQEARLRCSPMKGHSHVYWYRQLPEEGLKFMVYLQKENIIDESGMPKERFSAEFPKEGPSILRIQQVVRGDSAAYFCASSPPERGRSGELFFGEGSRLTVL.

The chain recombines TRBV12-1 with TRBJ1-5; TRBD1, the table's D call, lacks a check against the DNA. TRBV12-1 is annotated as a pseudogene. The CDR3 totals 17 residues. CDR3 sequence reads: CATRPHRRGLHIQPQHF. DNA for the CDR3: TGTGCCACCAGACCTCATCGCAGGGGGCTTCATATTCAGCCCCAGCATTTT.

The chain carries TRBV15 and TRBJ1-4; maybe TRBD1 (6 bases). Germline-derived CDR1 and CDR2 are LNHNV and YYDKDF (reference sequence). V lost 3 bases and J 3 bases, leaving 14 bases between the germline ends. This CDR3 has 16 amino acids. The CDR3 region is CATSREGGAPNEKLFF. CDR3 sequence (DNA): TGTGCCACCAGCAGGGAGGGGGGGGCGCCTAATGAAAAACTGTTTTTT.

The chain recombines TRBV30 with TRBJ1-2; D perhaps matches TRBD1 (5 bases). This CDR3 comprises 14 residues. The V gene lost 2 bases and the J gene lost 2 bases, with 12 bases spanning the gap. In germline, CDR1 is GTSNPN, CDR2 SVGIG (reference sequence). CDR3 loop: CAWSPGPGNYGYTF. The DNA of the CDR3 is TGTGCCTGGAGTCCAGGGCCTGGCAACTATGGCTACACCTTC.

Here the CDR3 DNA reads TGTGCCAGCAGCATATGCGGACAGGGATATTCACCCCTCCACTTT. It is translated as CASSICGQGYSPLHF. V gene TRBV21-1 combines with J gene TRBJ1-6; the D call in the table, TRBD1, was not verified against the DNA. TRBV21-1 is a listed pseudogene. The CDR3 length is 15 residues.

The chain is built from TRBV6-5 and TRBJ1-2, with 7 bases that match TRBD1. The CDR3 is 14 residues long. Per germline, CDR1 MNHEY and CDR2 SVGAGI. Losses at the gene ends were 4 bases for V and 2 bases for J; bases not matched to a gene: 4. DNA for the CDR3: TGTGCCAGCAGTTTCCACAGGGGCAACTATGGCTACACCTTC. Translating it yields CASSFHRGNYGYTF.

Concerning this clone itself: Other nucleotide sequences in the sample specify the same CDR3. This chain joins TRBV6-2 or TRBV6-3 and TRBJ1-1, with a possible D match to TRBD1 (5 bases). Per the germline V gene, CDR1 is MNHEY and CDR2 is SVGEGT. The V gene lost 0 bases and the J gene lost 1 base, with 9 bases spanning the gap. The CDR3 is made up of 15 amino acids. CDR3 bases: TGTGCCAGCAGTTACTCCAGGCAGGGGAACACTGAAGCTTTCTTT. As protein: CASSYSRQGNTEAFF.

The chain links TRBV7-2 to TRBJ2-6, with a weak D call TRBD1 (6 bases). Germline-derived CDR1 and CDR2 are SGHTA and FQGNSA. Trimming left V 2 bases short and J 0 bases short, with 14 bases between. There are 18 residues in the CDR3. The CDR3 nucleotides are TGTGCCAGCAGCTTAAGAGGCGGACAGAACTCTGGGGCCAACGTCCTGACTTTC. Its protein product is CASSLRGGQNSGANVLTF.

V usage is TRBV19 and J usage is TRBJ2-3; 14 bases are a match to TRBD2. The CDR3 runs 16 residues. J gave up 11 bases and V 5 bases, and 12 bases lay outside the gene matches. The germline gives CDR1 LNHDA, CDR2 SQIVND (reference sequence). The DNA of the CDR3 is TGTGCCAGTAGTTTACAAGCTGGGACTAGCGGGAGAAAGCAGTATTTT. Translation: CASSLQAGTSGRKQYF.

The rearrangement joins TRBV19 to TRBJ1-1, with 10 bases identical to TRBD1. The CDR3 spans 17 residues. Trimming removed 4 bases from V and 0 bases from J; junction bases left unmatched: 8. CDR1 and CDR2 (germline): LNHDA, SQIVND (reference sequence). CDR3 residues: CASSTPGQGKLNTEAFF. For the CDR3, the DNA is TGTGCCAGTAGTACCCCGGGACAGGGGAAATTGAACACTGAAGCTTTCTTT. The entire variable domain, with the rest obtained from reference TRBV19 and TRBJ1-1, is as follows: DGGITQSPKYLFRKEGQNVTLSCEQNLNHDAMYWYRQDPGQGLRLIYYSQIVNDFQKGDIAEGYSVSREKKESFPLTVTSAQKNPTAFYLCASSTPGQGKLNTEAFFGQGTRLTVV.

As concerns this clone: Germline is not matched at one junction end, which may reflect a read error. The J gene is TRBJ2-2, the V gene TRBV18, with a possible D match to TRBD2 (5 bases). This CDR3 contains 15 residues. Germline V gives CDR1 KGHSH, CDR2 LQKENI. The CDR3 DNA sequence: TGTGCCAGCTCACCACGGCAGATGAACACCGGGAAGCTGTTTTTT. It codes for CASSPRQMNTGKLFF.

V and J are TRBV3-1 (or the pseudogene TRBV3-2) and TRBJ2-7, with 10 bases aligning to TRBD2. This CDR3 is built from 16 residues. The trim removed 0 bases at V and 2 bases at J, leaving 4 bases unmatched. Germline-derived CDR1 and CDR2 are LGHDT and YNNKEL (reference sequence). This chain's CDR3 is CASSQDLGLAPYEQYF. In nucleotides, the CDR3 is TGTGCCAGCAGCCAAGATCTGGGACTAGCGCCCTACGAGCAGTACTTC.

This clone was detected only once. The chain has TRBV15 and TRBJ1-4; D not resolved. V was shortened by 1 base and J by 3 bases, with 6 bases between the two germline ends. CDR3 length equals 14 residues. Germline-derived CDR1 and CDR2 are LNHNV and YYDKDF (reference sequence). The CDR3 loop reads CATSRGASNEKLFF. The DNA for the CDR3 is TGTGCCACCAGCAGAGGAGCTTCTAATGAAAAACTGTTTTTT.

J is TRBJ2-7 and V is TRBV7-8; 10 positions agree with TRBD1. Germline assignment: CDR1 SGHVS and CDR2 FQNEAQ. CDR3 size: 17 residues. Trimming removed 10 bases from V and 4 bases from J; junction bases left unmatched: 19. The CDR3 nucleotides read TGTGCCACCGGCCTCGGGACAGGGGATAATTTGGGATACGAGCAGTACTTC. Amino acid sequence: CATGLGTGDNLGYEQYF.

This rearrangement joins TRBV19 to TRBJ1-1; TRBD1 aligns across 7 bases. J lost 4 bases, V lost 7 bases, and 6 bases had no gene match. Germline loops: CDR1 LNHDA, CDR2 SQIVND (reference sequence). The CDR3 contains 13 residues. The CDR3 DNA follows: TGTGCCAGTATCCCGGACAGGCGCACTGAAGCTTTCTTT. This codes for CASIPDRRTEAFF.

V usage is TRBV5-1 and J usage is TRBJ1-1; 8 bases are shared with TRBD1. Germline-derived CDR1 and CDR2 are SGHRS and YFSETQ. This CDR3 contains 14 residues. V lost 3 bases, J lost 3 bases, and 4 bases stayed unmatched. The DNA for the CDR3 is TGCGCCAGCAGCTCCGGACAGGGTGACACTGAAGCTTTCTTT. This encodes CASSSGQGDTEAFF.